Below, 26 T cell receptor beta chains from the same sample are listed, as sequenced in a study of regulatory T cells in long-lasting Graves disease. Time point indicated: persistent/refractory GD, antithyroid drugs over 5 years with positive TRAb. PBMCs were the source of the RNA used for TCR sequencing. To make TCR beta libraries, researchers used iRepertoire HTBI primers and Arm-PCR of CDR3 regions. TCRdb recomputed calls from the multiplex PCR reads with MiXCR, one row per CDR3 protein. The repertoire holds 500,000 to 800,000 distinct CDR3 sequences, 30% seen once, with around 40% in the top ten. The material was peripheral blood mononuclear cells (PBMCs), obtained when the disease was refractory, from a patient treated with antithyroid drugs. Receptors originate from a female donor with Graves disease.

This clonotype was detected a few times. The chain carries TRBV6-1 and TRBJ2-4; D unresolved. The germline V gene has CDR1 MNHNS and CDR2 SASEGT. The length of the CDR3 is 15 residues. V lost 7 bases and J lost 5, with 18 bases in between. Written as DNA, the CDR3 is TGTGCCAGCACCCACGCTTCCCCGATCCAAAACATTCAGTACTTC. Translation: CASTHASPIQNIQYF.

This clonotype was detected a few times. The genes are TRBV28 and TRBJ1-2; D ambiguous. This CDR3 region has 14 residues. Trimming cost V 5 bases and J 3 bases, with 13 bases left between them. CDR1 and CDR2 (germline): MDHEN, SYDVKM. The CDR3 reads CASSPYSGDYGYTF. CDR3 coding DNA: TGTGCCAGCAGTCCCTATTCAGGCGACTATGGCTACACCTTC.

The V gene is TRBV5-4, the J gene TRBJ2-4, with 10 bases matching TRBD2. Germline lookup yields CDR1 SGHNT and CDR2 YYREEE (reference sequence). This CDR3 comprises 14 residues. With 1 base clipped from V and 7 bases from J, the junction kept 2 bases outside the gene matches. The CDR3: CASSLLLAGNIQYF. The CDR3 DNA reads as TGTGCCAGCAGCTTGTTACTAGCGGGGAACATTCAGTACTTC.

V is TRBV2 and J is TRBJ2-5; D unclear. Germline loops: CDR1 SNHLY, CDR2 FYNNEI. V was trimmed by 1 base and J by 0 bases, leaving 9 bases between them. This CDR3 contains 15 residues. The DNA for the CDR3 is TGTGCCAGCAGTGAAGGACTCCTGTACCAAGAGACCCAGTACTTC. Translation: CASSEGLLYQETQYF.

The chain joins TRBV19 to TRBJ2-4; 7 bases line up with TRBD1. CDR3 length equals 17 residues. CDR1 is LNHDA, CDR2 SQIVND, per germline (reference sequence). J gave up 0 bases and V 4 bases, and 9 bases lay outside the gene matches. CDR3 sequence (DNA): TGTGCCAGTAGTAGGCCGGACAGGCCGATAGCCAAAAACATTCAGTACTTC. Its translation: CASSRPDRPIAKNIQYF.

V is TRBV5-1 and J is TRBJ1-5, with a possible D match to TRBD1 (5 bases). V lost 4 bases and J lost 0, with 14 bases in between. The germline V gene encodes CDR1 SGHRS and CDR2 YFSETQ. This CDR3 has 16 residues. The CDR3 protein is CASSLGTGHSNQPQHF. CDR3 nucleotide sequence: TGCGCCAGCAGCCTGGGGACGGGCCATAGCAATCAGCCCCAGCATTTT.

The chain uses TRBV9 and TRBJ2-5; 9 bases match TRBD1. Trimming at V came to 2 bases and at J to 1 base, leaving 9 bases not matched to a gene. The CDR3 sequence is 17 residues long. Germline V gene data show CDR1 as SGDLS and CDR2 as YYNGEE. The CDR3: CASSVSPGQGGQETQYF. For the CDR3, the DNA is TGTGCCAGCAGCGTTTCACCGGGACAGGGTGGCCAAGAGACCCAGTACTTC.

This clonotype came up a few times. The rearrangement links TRBV12-3 or TRBV12-4 to TRBJ2-2; D is ambiguous. V lost 6 bases and J lost 1, with 9 bases in between. This CDR3 is built from 14 residues. The CDR3 DNA follows: TGTGCCAGCAGATCGCAGGTGAACACCGGGGAGCTGTTTTTT. Its protein product is CASRSQVNTGELFF.

This clonotype was seen only a few times. The chain joins TRBV11-2 to TRBJ1-1, with D perhaps matching TRBD1 (5 bases). CDR1 SGHAT and CDR2 FQNNGV come from the germline V gene. V was pared by 4 bases and J by 6 bases, with 21 bases between. This CDR3 comprises 16 residues. In nucleotides, the CDR3 is TGTGCCAGCAGCTCCATTCTGAGGGGCGCTGATTCTGAAGCTTTCTTT. Amino acid sequence: CASSSILRGADSEAFF.

This clonotype has just a few counts. The gene calls are TRBV11-2 and TRBJ2-7; possibly TRBD1 for D (7 bases). The CDR3 is 15 residues long. In germline, CDR1 is SGHAT, CDR2 FQNNGV. V gave up 1 base and J gave up 3 bases, with 13 bases separating them. The CDR3 reads CASSLGGTDFYEQYF. CDR3 in DNA: TGTGCCAGCAGCTTAGGCGGGACAGATTTCTACGAGCAGTACTTC.

The gene calls are TRBV20-1 and TRBJ1-1; D perhaps matches TRBD1 (5 bases). V was shortened by 3 bases and J by 2 bases, with 13 bases between the two germline ends. This CDR3 is 14 amino acids long. In germline, CDR1 is DFQATT, CDR2 SNEGSKA (reference sequence). CDR3 DNA: TGCAGTGCTAGGGGACGACAGTTTAACACTGAAGCTTTCTTT. It codes for CSARGRQFNTEAFF.

This chain joins TRBV19 and TRBJ1-5, with 7 bases fitting TRBD1. Germline CDR1 is LNHDA and CDR2 is SQIVND (reference sequence). Trimming removed 7 bases from V and 5 bases from J; junction bases left unmatched: 14. The CDR3 runs to 16 residues. The chain's CDR3 is CASKGEGAGRDQPQHF. The CDR3 bases are TGTGCCAGTAAAGGGGAGGGGGCAGGTCGCGATCAGCCCCAGCATTTT.

Comments on this clonotype: A clone one base away is much larger, so this may be a read error. The chain uses TRBV12-5 and TRBJ2-5; D remains ambiguous. Germline CDR1 and CDR2: LGHNT and FRNRAP. This CDR3 has 14 residues. CDR3 region: CASGLVPYQGTQYF. The DNA for the CDR3 is TGTGCTAGTGGTTTGGTACCGTACCAAGGGACCCAGTACTTC.

This clonotype was found many times. The chain carries TRBV12-3 or TRBV12-4 and TRBJ1-5; possible D gene TRBD1, 5 bases. The CDR3 is 14 amino acids. Trimming pared 1 base from V and 6 bases from J, leaving 10 bases between. CDR3 DNA: TGTGCCAGCAGTTTAGTCCAGGGTCGTCAGCCCCAGCATTTT. This encodes CASSLVQGRQPQHF.

In its sample, this clonotype was seen a few times. The V gene is TRBV2, the J gene TRBJ1-5, with D hard to call. Trimming cost V 3 bases and J 0 bases, with 6 bases left between them. Germline CDR1 is SNHLY and CDR2 is FYNNEI. This CDR3 spans 14 amino acids. The CDR3, as DNA: TGTGCCAGCAGTGAGACAAGTAGCAATCAGCCCCAGCATTTT. Encoded protein: CASSETSSNQPQHF.

J is TRBJ1-4 and V is TRBV13, with 8 bases that match TRBD1. Germline values: CDR1 PRHDT, CDR2 FYEKMQ (reference sequence). The V gene end was trimmed by 3 bases and the J gene end by 8 bases; junction bases not matched to a gene: 5. This CDR3 has 14 amino acids. This CDR3 is CASSFSDREEKLFF. CDR3 sequence (DNA): TGTGCCAGCAGCTTTTCGGACAGGGAGGAAAAACTGTTTTTT.

This chain links TRBV12-3 or TRBV12-4 with TRBJ2-5; D perhaps matches TRBD2 (6 bases). The CDR3 runs to 15 residues. The germline V and J ends were trimmed by 6 bases and 5 bases, with 19 bases remaining between them. Here the CDR3 DNA reads TGTGCCAGCAGGGGAGGCGGGGTTGGGGGGGAGACCCAGTACTTC. Its protein product is CASRGGGVGGETQYF.

The count of this clonotype is one. V is TRBV7-6 and J is TRBJ2-4, with D perhaps matching TRBD1 (5 bases). The germline V gene encodes CDR1 SGHVS and CDR2 FNYEAQ. This CDR3 is 18 amino acids long. Trimming took 0 bases from V and 0 from J, leaving 15 bases between them. The CDR3 DNA is TGTGCCAGCAGCTTAGCAACAAGACAGTCACTAGCCAAAAACATTCAGTACTTC. Its protein product is CASSLATRQSLAKNIQYF.

V and J are TRBV7-6 and TRBJ1-1; D may be TRBD1 (5 bases). Looked up from germline, CDR1 is SGHVS and CDR2 is FNYEAQ. The CDR3 has 20 residues. Trimming shortened V by 5 bases and J by 1 base, and 29 bases separated the two germline ends. The CDR3 protein is CASSPFRAGRVNKPNTEAFF. The CDR3 DNA follows: TGTGCCAGCAGCCCGTTCAGGGCCGGGCGGGTAAACAAGCCGAACACTGAAGCTTTCTTT.

In its sample, this clonotype was seen many times. The gene calls are TRBV2 and TRBJ2-5, with D perhaps given as TRBD1 or TRBD2 (5 bases each). Germline-derived CDR1 and CDR2 are SNHLY and FYNNEI. V was clipped by 3 bases and J by 14 bases, with 22 bases between them. This CDR3 comprises 14 residues. The CDR3 bases are TGTGCCAGCAGTGACTTGTCTAACCGGGACGGCCGTTACTTC. Its protein product is CASSDLSNRDGRYF.

This chain joins TRBV27 and TRBJ2-5; D possibly corresponds to TRBD2 (6 bases). This CDR3 is built from 16 residues. The germline gives CDR1 MNHEY, CDR2 SMNVEV (reference sequence). V lost 6 bases and J 5 bases, leaving 22 bases between the germline ends. CDR3 nucleotide sequence: TGTGCCAGCAGCCGGGGCCCCCGGGGGAGAAGGGAGACCCAGTACTTC. Translating gives CASSRGPRGRRETQYF.

Remarks on this clonotype: A read error is possible here, since a much larger clone lies one base away. Because it lacks the conserved phenylalanine or tryptophan at the end, this CDR3 is likely a read error. This chain links TRBV28 with TRBJ2-5, with TRBD1 identical over 10 bases. Germline lookup yields CDR1 MDHEN and CDR2 SYDVKM. CDR3 length: 15 amino acids. Losses at the gene ends were 5 bases for V and 5 bases for J; bases not matched to a gene: 8. The CDR3 DNA sequence: TGTGCCAGCAGTACACCGACAGGGGGCATCGAGACCCAGTACTCC. This sequence encodes CASSTPTGGIETQYS.

This clonotype has at least ten counts. The chain joins TRBV28 to TRBJ1-2; D perhaps matches TRBD1 (6 bases). V lost 8 bases to trimming and J lost 0 bases, with 16 bases between them. CDR3 length: 15 residues. Germline assignment: CDR1 MDHEN and CDR2 SYDVKM. CDR3 DNA sequence: TGTGCCAGCCTTACCACAGGGAGAGCTAACTATGGCTACACCTTC. Translating gives CASLTTGRANYGYTF.

This clonotype was counted between two and nine times. The V and J genes are TRBV7-9 and TRBJ1-1; D call uncertain. Germline loops: CDR1 SEHNR, CDR2 FQNEAQ (reference sequence). This CDR3 is built from 12 residues. Between the trimmed V and J ends, which lost 5 bases and 8 bases, there was a span of 12 bases. The CDR3 DNA follows: TGTGCCAGCAGCCCTGGCGGCAGCGAAGCTTTCTTT. It codes for CASSPGGSEAFF.

The chain recombines TRBV7-9 with TRBJ2-7, with D perhaps matching TRBD2 (6 bases). V lost 3 bases to trimming and J lost 4 bases, with 13 bases between them. This CDR3 is built from 14 residues. Germline V CDR1 and CDR2: SEHNR, FQNEAQ (reference sequence). DNA for the CDR3: TGTGCCAGCAGCTTCCCCGGGAGTGGATACGAGCAGTACTTC. Its translation is CASSFPGSGYEQYF.

This chain joins TRBV28 and TRBJ2-5; 8 nucleotides align to TRBD2. This CDR3 has 15 amino acids. Trimming removed 5 bases from V and 5 bases from J; junction bases left unmatched: 10. Germline values: CDR1 MDHEN, CDR2 SYDVKM. CDR3 sequence: CASSGRSGRGETQYF. The DNA of the CDR3 is TGTGCCAGCAGTGGGAGGAGCGGGAGAGGCGAGACCCAGTACTTC.